This T cell receptor (beta chain) was sequenced during a study of T cells in Graves' hyperthyroidism and ophthalmopathy. Based on clinical symptoms, serum thyroxine and TRAb, thyroid ultrasound and orbital computed tomography, diagnoses were reached. TCR beta CDR3 regions were amplified from RNA. During a first-round RT-PCR of the TCR CDR3, the HTBI primer set was used. A single record per CDR3 protein comes from TCRdb applying MiXCR to the multiplex PCR reads. The repertoire consists of around 340,000 distinct CDR3 sequences, with 15% to 20% occurring once and the leading ten covering around 50%. The germline V gene encodes CDR1 LNHNV and CDR2 YYDKDF (reference sequence). V was shortened by 1 base and J by 7 bases, with 5 bases between the two germline ends. The CDR3 totals 12 residues.

This clonotype was sampled from a woman aged 50 to 60 with Graves' hyperthyroidism. Sequencing was carried out using blood. The gene calls are TRBV15 and TRBJ2-1, with no clear D. CDR3 DNA: TGTGCCACCAGCAGAGCGCGGAATGAGCAGTTCTTC. Its protein is CATSRARNEQFF.